These 24 T cell receptor beta chains share one sample of origin, sequenced in a study of blood T cells in healthy people across ages. A second PCR of roughly 7 to 11 cycles used a sample-barcoded 5' primer and a J-beta primer mix. MiXCR, applied by TCRdb to the 5' RACE reads, yields one record per CDR3 protein. This table holds about 700,000 distinct CDR3 sequences, about 34% found once. Sequencing was carried out using blood. The receptors derive from a woman older than 75 in good health.

The chain has TRBV4-2 and TRBJ2-1, with a tentative D call TRBD2 (5 bases). Trimming left V 0 bases short and J 9 bases short, with 6 bases between. CDR1 is LGHNA and CDR2 is YNFKEQ in the germline V gene. CDR3 length equals 12 residues. DNA of the CDR3: TGTGCCAGCAGCCAAGAGAGGGCTGAGCAGTTCTTC. Its protein product is CASSQERAEQFF.

At least ten counts were recorded for this clonotype. The chain employs TRBV25-1 and TRBJ2-5; a weak D match, TRBD2 (7 bases). V was clipped by 4 bases and J by 5 bases, with 14 bases between them. Germline V gene lookup returns CDR1 MGHDK and CDR2 SYGVNS. The CDR3 covers 14 residues. CDR3 DNA sequence: TGTGCCAGCAGTGTTGGGGGGGCCGTTGAGACCCAGTACTTC. Protein product: CASSVGGAVETQYF. The whole variable domain, remainder taken from reference TRBV25-1 and TRBJ2-5, is EADIYQTPRYLVIGTGKKITLECSQTMGHDKMYWYQQDPGMELHLIHYSYGVNSTEKGDLSSESTVSRIRTEHFPLTLESARPSHTSQYLCASSVGGAVETQYFGPGTRLLVL.

V is TRBV7-2 and J is TRBJ1-1; 7 bases are a match to TRBD1. The CDR3 runs to 14 residues. Looked up from germline, CDR1 is SGHTA and CDR2 is FQGNSA. Losses at the gene ends were 5 bases for V and 7 bases for J; bases not matched to a gene: 10. The CDR3 bases are TGTGCCAGCAGCCTAGGGGGCACGAGACTTGAAGCTTTCTTT. The encoded protein is CASSLGGTRLEAFF.

This clonotype was counted ten times or more. The gene calls are TRBV5-5 and TRBJ1-2; D is possibly TRBD1 (5 bases). Germline V gene data show CDR1 as SGHKS and CDR2 as YYEKEE (reference sequence). The CDR3 extends over 16 amino acids. The V gene lost 5 bases and the J gene lost 5 bases, with 22 bases spanning the gap. The CDR3 sequence is CASRGLFGASPYGYTF. CDR3 DNA sequence: TGTGCCAGCAGGGGCTTATTCGGGGCCTCCCCGTATGGCTACACCTTC.

This clonotype was found a few times. The rearrangement links TRBV29-1 to TRBJ1-4; the match to TRBD1 covers 8 bases. J lost 8 bases, V lost 7 bases, and 9 bases had no gene match. The CDR3 runs 13 residues. Germline values: CDR1 SQVTM, CDR2 ANQGSEA. The CDR3 coding sequence is TGCAGCGCTGTGACAGGGGTAGAGGAAAAACTGTTTTTT. It is translated as CSAVTGVEEKLFF.

This clonotype has ten or more counts. The rearrangement links TRBV6-5 to TRBJ2-7; no clear D. The V gene's germline CDR1 is MNHEY and CDR2 SVGAGI. Trimming pared 0 bases from V and 5 bases from J, leaving 11 bases between. CDR3 length: 14 residues. The CDR3, as DNA: TGTGCCAGCAGTTACTCGAGGACCCACAACGAGCAGTACTTC. Protein product: CASSYSRTHNEQYF.

This clonotype came up a few times. This chain uses TRBV29-1 with TRBJ2-1; 9 nucleotides match TRBD2. The CDR3 runs to 13 residues. Germline V lookup: CDR1 SQVTM, CDR2 ANQGSEA. The trim removed 7 bases at V and 3 bases at J, leaving 4 bases unmatched. In DNA form, the CDR3 reads TGCAGCGGTTGGACTAGCGACTACAATGAGCAGTTCTTC. Residues: CSGWTSDYNEQFF.

This clonotype appeared many times. The chain employs TRBV11-2 and TRBJ1-4; 8 nucleotides agree with TRBD1. Germline-derived CDR1 and CDR2 are SGHAT and FQNNGV. The CDR3 sequence is 16 residues long. V shed 5 bases and J 5 bases; nucleotides not matched to a gene: 10. The CDR3 is CASSPQGAGFNEKLFF. CDR3 DNA: TGTGCCAGCAGCCCTCAGGGGGCCGGTTTCAATGAAAAACTGTTTTTT.

This clonotype was seen at least ten times. The gene calls are TRBV28 and TRBJ1-5; D ambiguous. This CDR3 comprises 15 residues. Germline-derived CDR1 and CDR2 are MDHEN and SYDVKM. The ends were cut back, 6 bases at V and 5 bases at J, with 17 bases in the middle. DNA of the CDR3: TGTGCCAGCAGGGAGTCGTCGGGCACTCATCAGCCCCAGCATTTT. Translated, it gives CASRESSGTHQPQHF.

This clonotype was counted once. This chain links TRBV20-1 with TRBJ1-5; D is unclear. Germline V gene data show CDR1 as DFQATT and CDR2 as SNEGSKA (reference sequence). V was pared by 8 bases and J by 7 bases, with 15 bases between. The CDR3 extends over 12 amino acids. The CDR3 DNA is TGCAGTACCGCGAGGGAGGGACAGCCCCAGCATTTT. As protein: CSTAREGQPQHF.

The sample holds a few counts of this clonotype. The J gene is TRBJ1-2, the V gene TRBV9, with 7 bases that match TRBD1. The CDR3 is made up of 15 amino acids. Germline V gene lookup returns CDR1 SGDLS and CDR2 YYNGEE. The V and J ends lost 6 bases and 9 bases, in that order; junction bases with no gene match: 17. CDR3 sequence reads: CASNSRTGWGGSYTF. In nucleotides, the CDR3 is TGTGCCAGCAACTCCCGGACAGGTTGGGGGGGGAGCTACACCTTC.

This clonotype was detected many times. The DNA of the CDR3 is TGTGCCAGCAGCCAAGGATATAATGGCTACACCTTC. Its translation: CASSQGYNGYTF. The gene calls are TRBV3-1 and TRBJ1-2; no firm D call. Trimming removed 1 base from V and 6 bases from J, with 6 bases in between. Germline V gives CDR1 LGHDT, CDR2 YNNKEL (reference sequence). The CDR3 sequence is 12 residues long.

This clonotype was found a few times. This sequence joins TRBV29-1 and TRBJ2-1; no reliable D call. The germline V gene encodes CDR1 SQVTM and CDR2 ANQGSEA. Trimming stripped 7 bases from V and 5 bases from J, with 12 bases between. The CDR3 totals 12 residues. The CDR3 sequence is CSAQKDHNEQFF. The CDR3 DNA is TGCAGCGCCCAAAAGGACCACAATGAGCAGTTCTTC.

This clonotype was found many times. The V call is TRBV5-1, the J call TRBJ1-6, with D perhaps TRBD1 (5 bases). In germline, CDR1 is SGHRS, CDR2 YFSETQ. The CDR3 has 14 amino acids. Trimming pared 5 bases from V and 9 bases from J, leaving 15 bases between. This CDR3 reads CASSRDGGISPLHF. The CDR3, as DNA: TGCGCCAGCAGTCGTGACGGGGGGATTTCACCCCTCCACTTT.

This clonotype was recorded many times. This may come from a read error, since a much larger clone is one base off. V is TRBV11-1 and J is TRBJ2-7; the D call may be TRBD1 or TRBD2 (5 bases each). V was trimmed by 2 bases and J by 7 bases, leaving 12 bases between them. The CDR3 loop spans 13 amino acids. The germline CDR1 and CDR2 sequences are SGHAT and FQDESV (reference sequence). The CDR3, as DNA: TGTGCCAGCAGCTTATTGTGGGGGAATGAGCAGTACTTC. Translated: CASSLLWGNEQYF.

This clonotype was picked up many times. The CDR3 here is CSARIFTGGYEQYF. CDR3 DNA: TGCAGTGCTAGGATCTTTACAGGGGGCTACGAGCAGTACTTC. The chain has TRBV20-1 and TRBJ2-7, with 8 nucleotides matching TRBD1. Germline V CDR1 and CDR2: DFQATT, SNEGSKA (reference sequence). Trimming removed 3 bases from V and 3 bases from J; junction bases left unmatched: 7. The CDR3 loop spans 14 amino acids.

V is TRBV7-9 and J is TRBJ2-5, with TRBD2 matching 10 bases. The CDR3 sequence is 18 residues long. The trim removed 1 base at V and 3 bases at J, leaving 11 bases unmatched. Germline V lookup: CDR1 SEHNR, CDR2 FQNEAQ (reference sequence). The CDR3 DNA sequence: TGTGCCAGCAGCTTAGGGGTAGCGGGGGGCCCTAGCGAAGAGACCCAGTACTTC. This encodes CASSLGVAGGPSEETQYF. Full variable domain (rest looked up from reference TRBV7-9 and TRBJ2-5): DTGVSQNPRHKITKRGQNVTFRCDPISEHNRLYWYRQTLGQGPEFLTYFQNEAQLEKSRLLSDRFSAERPKGSFSTLEIQRTEQGDSAMYLCASSLGVAGGPSEETQYFGPGTRLLVL.

On this clonotype: This may be a read error, as it is one base from a much larger clone. This sequence joins TRBV10-3 and TRBJ1-2, with 8 bases lining up with TRBD1. The CDR3 contains 17 residues. The ends lost 4 bases at V and 4 bases at J; junction bases unmatched: 14. CDR1 is ENHRY, CDR2 SYGVKD, per germline. CDR3 loop: CAISGRDRPEISYGYTF. CDR3 DNA sequence: TGTGCCATCAGTGGCCGGGACAGGCCCGAAATTAGCTATGGCTACACCTTC.

This clonotype showed up just once. Since the CDR3 does not end with the conserved phenylalanine or tryptophan, this likely comes from a read error. V and J are TRBV20-1 and TRBJ1-5; TRBD1 is a possible D gene (5 bases). The CDR3 has 14 amino acids. Germline V gene data show CDR1 as DFQATT and CDR2 as SNEGSKA (reference sequence). V lost 2 bases, J lost 10 bases, and 18 bases lay in between. The chain's CDR3 is CSARTQGRLSPQHV. CDR3 in DNA: TGCAGTGCTAGAACCCAGGGAAGGCTTAGTCCCCAGCATGTT.

The chain recombines TRBV20-1 with TRBJ2-5; possible D gene TRBD2, 6 bases. Trimming cost V 4 bases and J 9 bases, with 24 bases left between them. Germline V gene sequence: CDR1 DFQATT, CDR2 SNEGSKA (reference sequence). The CDR3 loop spans 15 amino acids. This CDR3 reads CSANFGTSLTAAQYF. The CDR3 DNA reads as TGCAGTGCTAATTTCGGGACTTCACTCACCGCGGCCCAGTACTTC.

CDR3 nucleotide sequence: TGCAGTGCTAGAGGTAGTAGCGGGAGTATCTCCTACAATGAGCAGTTCTTC. Translating it yields CSARGSSGSISYNEQFF. The chain links TRBV20-1 to TRBJ2-1, with 9 bases aligning to TRBD2. Germline trimming cut 1 base from V and 0 bases from J; bases unmatched to any gene: 7. This CDR3 region has 17 residues. Germline V gives CDR1 DFQATT, CDR2 SNEGSKA (reference sequence).

A few counts support this clonotype. The chain uses TRBV5-1 and TRBJ2-7; D remains unclear. V was cut by 0 bases and J by 3 bases, with 16 bases left in between. The CDR3 loop spans 16 amino acids. The V gene's germline CDR1 is SGHRS and CDR2 YFSETQ. CDR3 in amino acids: CASSLASSWEHYEQYF. CDR3 DNA: TGCGCCAGCAGCTTGGCCAGTTCCTGGGAACACTACGAGCAGTACTTC.

This clonotype was observed many times. The chain combines TRBV10-3 with TRBJ2-3, with 12 bases that match TRBD2. Germline loops: CDR1 ENHRY, CDR2 SYGVKD. Trimming removed 11 bases from V and 4 bases from J; junction bases left unmatched: 10. This CDR3 comprises 15 residues. The CDR3: CASSPGLAGADTQYF. CDR3 coding DNA: TGTGCCTCTTCCCCGGGACTAGCGGGCGCAGATACGCAGTATTTT.

The rearrangement joins TRBV5-1 to TRBJ1-2, with D possibly TRBD1 on 5 matching bases. The CDR3 is 15 residues long. The ends were cut back, 7 bases at V and 4 bases at J, with 20 bases in the middle. Germline CDR1 is SGHRS and CDR2 is YFSETQ. In DNA form, the CDR3 reads TGCGCCAGCGGCGGGGCGGAAATGATAGGCTATGGCTACACCTTC. Its protein is CASGGAEMIGYGYTF.